The entry below describes one T cell receptor (beta chain). The sample is drawn from a study of CD8+CD57+ T cells in acquired aplastic anemia. Study summary: Yields of DNA that came from sorted CD4+ and CD8+ cells averaged about 3.5 ug.

The template used for profiling TCR beta VDJ and CDR3 was genomic DNA. MiXCR was run by TCRdb on the reads, yielding one entry per CDR3 protein. Seen here are around 180,000 distinct CDR3 sequences, 50% to 75% observed once, and the top ten hold 45% to 55%. Germline V CDR1 and CDR2: SGHNT, YYREEE (reference sequence). The CDR3 has 13 residues. Unmatched junction bases numbered 6, after V lost 5 bases and J lost 5 bases. Sequencing was performed on sorted CD4+, CD8+, or CD8+CD57+ T cells (not recorded which) from PBMCs. The receptor comes from a human donor in good health. V gene TRBV5-4 combines with J gene TRBJ1-2; 7 nucleotides agree with TRBD1. The CDR3 sequence is CASRSGTDYGYTF. The CDR3 region has the DNA TGTGCCAGCAGATCCGGGACAGATTATGGCTACACCTTC. The whole variable domain, filled in from reference TRBV5-4 and TRBJ1-2, reads ETGVTQSPTHLIKTRGQQVTLRCSSQSGHNTVSWYQQALGQGPQFIFQYYREEENGRGNFPPRFSGLQFPNYSSELNVNALELDDSALYLCASRSGTDYGYTFGSGTRLTVV.